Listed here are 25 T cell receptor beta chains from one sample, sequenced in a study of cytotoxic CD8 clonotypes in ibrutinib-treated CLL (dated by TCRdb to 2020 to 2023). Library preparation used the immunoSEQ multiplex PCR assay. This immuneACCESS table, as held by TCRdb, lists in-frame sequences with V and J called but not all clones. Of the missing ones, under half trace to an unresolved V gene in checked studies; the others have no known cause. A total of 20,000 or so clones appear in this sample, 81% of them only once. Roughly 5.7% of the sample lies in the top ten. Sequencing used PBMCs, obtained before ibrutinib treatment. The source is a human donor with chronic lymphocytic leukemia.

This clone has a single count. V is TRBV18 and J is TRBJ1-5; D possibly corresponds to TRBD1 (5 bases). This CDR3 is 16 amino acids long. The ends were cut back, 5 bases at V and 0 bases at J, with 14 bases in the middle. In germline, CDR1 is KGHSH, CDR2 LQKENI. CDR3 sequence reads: CASSSGTGNSNQPQHF. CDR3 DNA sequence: TGTGCCAGCTCATCGGGGACGGGTAATAGCAATCAGCCCCAGCATTTT.

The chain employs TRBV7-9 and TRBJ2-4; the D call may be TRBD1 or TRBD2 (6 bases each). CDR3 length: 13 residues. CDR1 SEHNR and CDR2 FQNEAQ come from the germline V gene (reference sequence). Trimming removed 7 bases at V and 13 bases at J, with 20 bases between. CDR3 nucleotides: TGTGCCAGCACCTCCACGGAGGGGGTCAGACAGTACTTC. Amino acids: CASTSTEGVRQYF.

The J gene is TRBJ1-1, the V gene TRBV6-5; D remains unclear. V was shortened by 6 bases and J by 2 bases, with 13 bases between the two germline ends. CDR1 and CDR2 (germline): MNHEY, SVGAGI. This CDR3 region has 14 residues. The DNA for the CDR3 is TGTGCCAGCAGCCCGGGAGGCCCCAACACTGAAGCTTTCTTT. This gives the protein CASSPGGPNTEAFF.

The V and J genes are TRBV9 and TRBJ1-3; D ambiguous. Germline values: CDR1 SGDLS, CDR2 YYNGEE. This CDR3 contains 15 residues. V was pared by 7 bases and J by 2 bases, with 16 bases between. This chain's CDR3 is CASRGGLGAGNTIYF. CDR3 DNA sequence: TGTGCCAGCCGAGGAGGGTTGGGCGCTGGAAACACCATATATTTT.

The CDR3: CASSLGNTIYF. The CDR3 nucleotides are TGTGCCAGCAGCTTAGGAAACACCATATATTTT. The chain joins TRBV7-9 to TRBJ1-3; D is unclear. The CDR3 is made up of 11 amino acids. V was clipped by 1 base and J by 5 bases, with 0 bases between them. Germline lookup yields CDR1 SEHNR and CDR2 FQNEAQ (reference sequence).

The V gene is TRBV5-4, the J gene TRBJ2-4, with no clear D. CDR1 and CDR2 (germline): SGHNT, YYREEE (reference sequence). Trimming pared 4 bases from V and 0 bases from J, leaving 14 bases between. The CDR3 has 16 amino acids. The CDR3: CASSEPSRLAKNIQYF. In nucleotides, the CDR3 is TGTGCCAGCAGCGAACCCAGCCGATTAGCCAAAAACATTCAGTACTTC.

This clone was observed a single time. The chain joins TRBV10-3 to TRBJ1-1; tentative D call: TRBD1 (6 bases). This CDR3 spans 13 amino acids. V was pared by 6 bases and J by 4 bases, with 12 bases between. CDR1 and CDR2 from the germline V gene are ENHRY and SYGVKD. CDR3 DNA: TGTGCCATCAGGGACACAGGGCTCACTGAAGCTTTCTTT. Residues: CAIRDTGLTEAFF.

As DNA, the CDR3 is TGTGCCAGCAGTTACTCCTGGACAGGGTCTACTTTGCAGTACTTC. It is translated as CASSYSWTGSTLQYF. V is TRBV6-5 and J is TRBJ2-7; 8 bases align to TRBD1. The trim removed 0 bases at V and 9 bases at J, leaving 10 bases unmatched. Germline CDR1 MNHEY, CDR2 SVGAGI. CDR3 length: 15 amino acids.

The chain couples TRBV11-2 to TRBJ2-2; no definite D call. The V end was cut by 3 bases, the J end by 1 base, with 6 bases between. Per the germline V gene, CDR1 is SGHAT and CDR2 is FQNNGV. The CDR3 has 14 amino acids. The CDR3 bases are TGTGCCAGCAGCTTGGTCAGGAACACCGGGGAGCTGTTTTTT. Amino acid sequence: CASSLVRNTGELFF.

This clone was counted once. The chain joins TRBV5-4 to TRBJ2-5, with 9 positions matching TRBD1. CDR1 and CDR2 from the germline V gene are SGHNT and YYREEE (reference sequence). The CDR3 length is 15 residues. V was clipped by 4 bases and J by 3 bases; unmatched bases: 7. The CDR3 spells CASSRGQGGEETQYF. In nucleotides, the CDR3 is TGTGCCAGCAGCCGGGGACAGGGAGGCGAAGAGACCCAGTACTTC. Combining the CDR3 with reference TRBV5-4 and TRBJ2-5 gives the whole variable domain ETGVTQSPTHLIKTRGQQVTLRCSSQSGHNTVSWYQQALGQGPQFIFQYYREEENGRGNFPPRFSGLQFPNYSSELNVNALELDDSALYLCASSRGQGGEETQYFGPGTRLLVL.

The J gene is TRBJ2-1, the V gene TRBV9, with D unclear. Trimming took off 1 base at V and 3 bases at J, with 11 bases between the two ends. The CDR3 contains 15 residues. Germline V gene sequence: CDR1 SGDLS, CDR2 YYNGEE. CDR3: CASSVLGFNYNEQFF. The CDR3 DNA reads TGTGCCAGCAGCGTACTAGGGTTCAACTACAATGAGCAGTTCTTC.

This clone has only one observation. CDR3 amino acids: CASSSRTSGGAYNEQFF. The DNA of the CDR3 is TGTGCCAGCAGCTCCAGGACTAGCGGGGGGGCCTACAATGAGCAGTTCTTC. J is TRBJ2-1 and V is TRBV7-2, with 15 positions matching TRBD2. Germline CDR1 reads SGHTA; CDR2 reads FQGNSA. V was clipped by 4 bases and J by 2 bases; unmatched bases: 3. CDR3 length: 17 amino acids.

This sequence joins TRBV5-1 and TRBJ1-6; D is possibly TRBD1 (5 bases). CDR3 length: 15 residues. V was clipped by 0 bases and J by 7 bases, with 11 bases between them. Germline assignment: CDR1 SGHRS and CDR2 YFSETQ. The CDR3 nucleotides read TGCGCCAGCAGCTTGGATGGGGGAGGGAATTCACCCCTCCACTTT. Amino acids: CASSLDGGGNSPLHF.

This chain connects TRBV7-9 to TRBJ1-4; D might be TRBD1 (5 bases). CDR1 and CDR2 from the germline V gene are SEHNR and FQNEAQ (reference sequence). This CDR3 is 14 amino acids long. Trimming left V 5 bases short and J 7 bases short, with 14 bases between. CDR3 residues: CASSPRQKPEKLFF. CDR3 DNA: TGTGCCAGCAGCCCGCGACAGAAGCCTGAAAAACTGTTTTTT. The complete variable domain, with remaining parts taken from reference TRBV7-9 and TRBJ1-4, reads DTGVSQNPRHKITKRGQNVTFRCDPISEHNRLYWYRQTLGQGPEFLTYFQNEAQLEKSRLLSDRFSAERPKGSFSTLEIQRTEQGDSAMYLCASSPRQKPEKLFFGSGTQLSVL.

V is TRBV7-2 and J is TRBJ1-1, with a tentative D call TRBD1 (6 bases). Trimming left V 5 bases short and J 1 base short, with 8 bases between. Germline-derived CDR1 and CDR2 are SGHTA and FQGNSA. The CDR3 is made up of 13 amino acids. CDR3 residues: CASSQGRNTEAFF. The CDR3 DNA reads TGTGCCAGCAGCCAGGGGCGGAACACTGAAGCTTTCTTT.

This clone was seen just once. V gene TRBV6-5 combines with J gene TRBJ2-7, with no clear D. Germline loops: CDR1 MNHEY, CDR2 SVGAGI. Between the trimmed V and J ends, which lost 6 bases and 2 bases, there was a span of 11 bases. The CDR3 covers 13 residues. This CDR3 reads CASRGLSTYEQYF. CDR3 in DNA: TGTGCCAGCAGGGGTCTCTCGACCTACGAGCAGTACTTC.

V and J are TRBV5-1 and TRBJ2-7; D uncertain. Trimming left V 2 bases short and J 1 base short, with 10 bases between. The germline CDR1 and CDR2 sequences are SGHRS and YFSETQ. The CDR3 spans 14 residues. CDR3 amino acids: CASSFGSASYEQYF. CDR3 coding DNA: TGCGCCAGCAGCTTCGGGTCAGCTTCCTACGAGCAGTACTTC.

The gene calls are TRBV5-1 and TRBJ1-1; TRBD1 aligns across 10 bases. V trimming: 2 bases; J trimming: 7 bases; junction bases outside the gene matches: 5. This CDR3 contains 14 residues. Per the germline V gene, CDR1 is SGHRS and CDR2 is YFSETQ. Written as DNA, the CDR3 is TGCGCCAGCAGCTTACCGGGACAGGGGAGTGAAGCTTTCTTT. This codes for CASSLPGQGSEAFF.

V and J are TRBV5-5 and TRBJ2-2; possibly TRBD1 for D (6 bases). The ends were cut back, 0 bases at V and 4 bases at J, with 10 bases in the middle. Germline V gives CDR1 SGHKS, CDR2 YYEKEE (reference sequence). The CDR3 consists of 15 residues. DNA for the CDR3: TGTGCCAGCAGCTTGGCTTTAGGGGGCACCGGGGAGCTGTTTTTT. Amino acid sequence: CASSLALGGTGELFF.

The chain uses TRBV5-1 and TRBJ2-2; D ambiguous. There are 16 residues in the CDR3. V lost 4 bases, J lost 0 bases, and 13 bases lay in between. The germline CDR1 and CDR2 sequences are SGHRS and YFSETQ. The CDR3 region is CASSAQDYPNTGELFF. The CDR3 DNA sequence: TGCGCCAGCAGCGCTCAGGATTATCCGAACACCGGGGAGCTGTTTTTT.

CDR3 DNA sequence: TGTGCCTGGAGCTCGAGGACAGGCAACTACGAGCAGTACTTC. It codes for CAWSSRTGNYEQYF. The chain is built from TRBV30 and TRBJ2-7, with 7 bases matching TRBD1. CDR1 is GTSNPN and CDR2 is SVGIG in the germline V gene (reference sequence). The CDR3 spans 14 residues. V shed 3 bases and J 3 bases; nucleotides not matched to a gene: 8.

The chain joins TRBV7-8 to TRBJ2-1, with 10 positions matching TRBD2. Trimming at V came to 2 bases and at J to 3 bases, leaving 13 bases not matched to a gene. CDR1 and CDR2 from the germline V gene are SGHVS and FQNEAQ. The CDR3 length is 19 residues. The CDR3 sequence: CASSLRVSGLAGVYNEQFF. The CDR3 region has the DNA TGTGCCAGCAGCTTACGTGTGTCGGGGCTAGCGGGGGTCTACAATGAGCAGTTCTTC.

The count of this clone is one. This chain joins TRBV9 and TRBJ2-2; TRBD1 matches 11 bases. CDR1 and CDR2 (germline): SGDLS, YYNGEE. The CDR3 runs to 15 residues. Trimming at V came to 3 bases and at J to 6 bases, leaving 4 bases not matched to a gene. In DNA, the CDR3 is TGTGCCAGCAGCGCGAGGACAGGGGGCTCCGGGGAGCTGTTTTTT. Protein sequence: CASSARTGGSGELFF.

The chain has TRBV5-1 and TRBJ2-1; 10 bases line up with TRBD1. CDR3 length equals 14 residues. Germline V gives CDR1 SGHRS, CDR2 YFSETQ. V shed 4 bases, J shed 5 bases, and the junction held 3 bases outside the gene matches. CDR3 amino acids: CASSPGQGDNEQFF. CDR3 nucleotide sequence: TGCGCCAGCAGCCCCGGACAGGGGGACAATGAGCAGTTCTTC.

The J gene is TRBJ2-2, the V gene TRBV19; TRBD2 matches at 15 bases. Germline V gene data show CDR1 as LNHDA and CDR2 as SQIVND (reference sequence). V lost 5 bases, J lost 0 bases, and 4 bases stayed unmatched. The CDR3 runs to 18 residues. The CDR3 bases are TGTGCCAGTAGTCGCCGGACTAGCGGGGGGGCGAACACCGGGGAGCTGTTTTTT. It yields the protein CASSRRTSGGANTGELFF.